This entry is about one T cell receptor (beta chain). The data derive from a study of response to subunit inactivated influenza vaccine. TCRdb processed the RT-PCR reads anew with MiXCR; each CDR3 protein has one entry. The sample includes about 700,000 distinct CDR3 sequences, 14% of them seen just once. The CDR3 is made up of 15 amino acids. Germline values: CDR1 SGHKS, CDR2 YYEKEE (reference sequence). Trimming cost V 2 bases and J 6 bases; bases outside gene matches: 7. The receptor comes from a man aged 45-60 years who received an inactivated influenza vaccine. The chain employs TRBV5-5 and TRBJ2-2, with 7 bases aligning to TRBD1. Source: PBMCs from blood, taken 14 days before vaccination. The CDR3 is CASSFHPQGAGELFF. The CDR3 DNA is TGTGCCAGCAGCTTCCACCCGCAGGGGGCCGGGGAGCTGTTTTTT.